A selection of T cell receptor beta chains follows, all from one sample in a study of shared clonotypes between healthy human individuals. TCRdb keeps only in-frame clones here, not all; method: immunoSEQ multiplex PCR. The sample has under 1,100,000 clones, more than 65% seen once. Sequencing was done on a sample of memory CD4+ T cells sorted from blood. The origin of the receptors is a man between 18 and 29 years old in good health. The CDR3 runs from the conserved cysteine through the conserved F or W. Each record gives: clone size, J gene, D gene, V gene, CDR3 protein, CDR3 DNA. The D gene is left open where the match is weak. A clone size is listed for some rows: how often the clone was seen (once, few, many), or a class if it is expanded.

once,TRBJ2-5,TRBD1,TRBV5-4,CASSPGTAETQYF,TGTGCCAGCAGCCCGGGGACAGCAGAGACCCAGTACTTC
.,TRBJ2-6,.,TRBV7-6,CASSLRGGSAGANVLTF,TGTGCCAGCAGCTTACGTGGGGGGTCTGCTGGGGCCAACGTCCTGACTTTC
.,TRBJ1-2,TRBD1,TRBV27,CASSSQGQGINGYTF,TGTGCCAGCAGTTCCCAGGGACAGGGAATAAATGGCTACACCTTC
few,TRBJ2-7,.,TRBV7-2,CASSFGGAGEQYF,TGTGCCAGCAGCTTTGGGGGGGCCGGCGAGCAGTACTTC
few,TRBJ2-1,TRBD2,TRBV9,CASSTSGGAYNEQFF,TGTGCCAGCAGCACCTCGGGAGGAGCCTACAATGAGCAGTTCTTC
.,TRBJ2-7,.,TRBV28,CASSSQKGPWDF,TGTGCCAGCAGCTCCCAGAAGGGTCCCTGGGACTTC
.,TRBJ2-2,TRBD2,TRBV9,CASTPGGRSNTGELFF,TGTGCCAGCACCCCGGGGGGGCGGTCGAACACCGGGGAGCTGTTTTTT
.,TRBJ2-7,.,TRBV29-1,CSVVQGSYEQYF,TGCAGCGTTGTCCAGGGGTCTTACGAGCAGTACTTC
.,TRBJ1-5,TRBD1,TRBV6-5,CASSFTGDQPQHF,TGTGCCAGCAGTTTCACAGGGGACCAGCCCCAGCATTTT
few,TRBJ2-1,.,TRBV10-3,CAIMRRNEQFF,TGTGCCATCATGAGGCGAAATGAGCAGTTCTTC
.,TRBJ1-2,TRBD1,TRBV28,CASSFPGTANYGYTF,TGTGCCAGCAGTTTCCCGGGGACAGCCAACTATGGCTACACCTTC
.,TRBJ2-5,.,TRBV5-8,CASSRGASETQYF,TGTGCCAGCTCCAGGGGGGCATCAGAGACCCAGTACTTC
.,TRBJ2-3,TRBD1,TRBV9,CASSNWDRWADTQYF,TGTGCCAGCAGCAACTGGGACAGGTGGGCAGATACGCAGTATTTT
.,TRBJ2-2,.,TRBV19,CASSIVPANTGELFF,TGTGCCAGTAGTATAGTGCCAGCAAACACCGGGGAGCTGTTTTTT
.,TRBJ1-3,.,TRBV9,CASSSRSVSGNTIYF,TGTGCCAGCAGCTCACGATCTGTCTCTGGAAACACCATATATTTT
.,TRBJ2-5,.,TRBV28,CASSRGTQYF,TGTGCCAGCAGTCGGGGGACCCAGTACTTC
.,TRBJ1-1,.,TRBV5-1,CASSLAGVSTEAFF,TGCGCCAGCAGCTTGGCAGGGGTTAGCACTGAAGCTTTCTTT
.,TRBJ1-6,.,TRBV13,CASSLGRVSPLHF,TGTGCCAGCAGCTTAGGGCGTGTTTCACCCCTCCACTTT
.,TRBJ2-3,.,TRBV7-9,CASSFSHSDTQYF,TGTGCCAGCAGCTTTTCCCACTCAGATACGCAGTATTTT
.,TRBJ1-2,.,TRBV4-1,CASSQPTENYGYTF,TGCGCCAGCAGCCAACCAACGGAGAACTATGGCTACACCTTC
few,TRBJ2-3,TRBD2,TRBV5-1,CASSAGLGAGGRGQDTQYF,TGCGCCAGCAGCGCGGGACTGGGCGCGGGGGGCCGCGGGCAAGATACGCAGTATTTT
once,TRBJ1-2,.,TRBV5-1,CASSDDSFYGYTF,TGCGCCAGCAGCGACGACAGTTTTTATGGCTACACCTTC
.,TRBJ2-2,TRBD2,TRBV18,CASSLRGGDTGELFF,TGTGCCAGCTCACTTCGCGGGGGGGACACCGGGGAGCTGTTTTTT
once,TRBJ1-1,TRBD1,TRBV6-5,CASGPGTGFTEAFF,TGTGCCAGCGGGCCTGGGACAGGGTTCACTGAAGCTTTCTTT
.,TRBJ1-1,.,TRBV11-2,CASSVFTGSPTEAFF,TGTGCCAGCAGCGTCTTCACCGGGAGTCCCACTGAAGCTTTCTTT
.,TRBJ2-7,TRBD1,TRBV19,CASSGTGGTYEQYF,TGTGCCAGTTCTGGGACAGGGGGGACCTACGAGCAGTACTTC
once,TRBJ2-1,TRBD1,TRBV5-1,CASSLEGQGDEQFF,TGCGCCAGCAGCTTGGAGGGACAGGGGGATGAGCAGTTCTTC
.,TRBJ2-7,TRBD1,TRBV7-9,CASSLEGADYEQYF,TGTGCCAGCAGCTTAGAGGGGGCCGACTACGAGCAGTACTTC
once,TRBJ2-1,.,TRBV9,CASSVGVGFYNEQFF,TGTGCCAGCAGCGTAGGGGTAGGATTTTACAATGAGCAGTTCTTC
.,TRBJ1-4,.,TRBV21-1,CASSKASARAREKLFF,TGTGCCAGCAGCAAAGCTTCGGCTCGAGCGCGTGAAAAACTGTTTTTT
once,TRBJ2-2,.,TRBV11-3,CASSLFGQRAGELFF,TGTGCCAGCAGCTTATTTGGGCAGAGGGCCGGGGAGCTGTTTTTT
.,TRBJ2-3,TRBD1,TRBV5-1,CASSLGQGDAMTDTQYF,TGCGCCAGCAGCTTGGGTCAGGGGGACGCTATGACAGATACGCAGTATTTT
.,TRBJ2-1,TRBD1,TRBV2,CASSPGTGYNEQFF,TGTGCCAGCAGTCCCGGGACAGGCTACAATGAGCAGTTCTTC
.,TRBJ1-5,.,TRBV9,CASSAGGNQPQHF,TGTGCCAGCAGCGCCGGGGGCAATCAGCCCCAGCATTTT
few,TRBJ2-1,.,TRBV6-4,CASSDSGSSYNEQFF,TGTGCCAGCAGTGACTCGGGTTCCTCCTACAATGAGCAGTTCTTC
.,TRBJ2-2,.,TRBV27,CASKTGLPLTGELFF,TGTGCCAGCAAGACGGGACTCCCGCTCACCGGGGAGCTGTTTTTT
.,TRBJ2-7,TRBD2,TRBV5-4,CASSLTSGSQYEQYF,TGTGCCAGCAGCTTGACTAGCGGGAGTCAATACGAGCAGTACTTC
once,TRBJ2-7,TRBD1,TRBV18,CASSPGRGLYEQYF,TGTGCCAGCTCACCAGGCAGGGGGCTGTATGAGCAGTACTTC
.,TRBJ1-3,.,TRBV15,CATSRGGGSNTIYF,TGTGCCACCAGCCGCGGCGGGGGGAGCAACACCATATATTTT
.,TRBJ1-2,.,TRBV7-2,CASSFTEYGYTF,TGTGCCAGCAGCTTCACGGAGTATGGCTACACCTTC
.,TRBJ1-6,TRBD1,TRBV5-1,CASSLIPGQGGNSPLHF,TGCGCCAGCAGCTTAATCCCCGGGCAGGGGGGTAATTCACCCCTCCACTTT
.,TRBJ1-5,TRBD1,TRBV7-2,CASSTGQVFNQPQHF,TGTGCCAGCAGCACAGGACAGGTCTTCAATCAGCCCCAGCATTTT
.,TRBJ2-1,TRBD2,TRBV11-2,CASSLDVLREGGGNEQFF,TGTGCCAGCAGCTTAGATGTTTTGCGGGAGGGCGGGGGCAATGAGCAGTTCTTC
.,TRBJ1-1,TRBD1,TRBV9,CASKEGARSGNTEAFF,TGTGCCAGCAAGGAGGGGGCGAGGTCGGGGAACACTGAAGCTTTCTTT
.,TRBJ2-5,TRBD1,TRBV5-1,CASSLTGTGGQETQYF,TGCGCCAGCAGCTTGACCGGGACAGGGGGCCAAGAGACCCAGTACTTC
few,TRBJ2-1,TRBD1,TRBV11-2,CASSSGGQGIDEQFF,TGTGCCAGCAGCTCGGGGGGACAGGGGATCGATGAGCAGTTCTTC
.,TRBJ2-7,TRBD2,TRBV29-1,CSVAAAGGSEQYF,TGCAGCGTCGCCGCAGCGGGAGGGAGCGAGCAGTACTTC
.,TRBJ2-7,.,TRBV6-1,CASSERYHEQYF,TGTGCCAGCAGTGAAAGATACCACGAGCAGTACTTC
.,TRBJ1-6,TRBD1,TRBV30,CAWARAQGVSSYNSPLHF,TGTGCCTGGGCCCGTGCCCAGGGGGTTAGCTCCTATAATTCACCCCTCCACTTT
.,TRBJ2-5,TRBD2,TRBV6-5,CASSPPGLARETQYF,TGTGCCAGCAGCCCTCCGGGACTAGCACGGGAGACCCAGTACTTC
.,TRBJ1-1,.,TRBV19,CASSIGTGSMNTEAFF,TGTGCCAGTAGTATAGGCACAGGGTCAATGAACACTGAAGCTTTCTTT
.,TRBJ2-7,.,TRBV9,CASSVVGQSYEQYF,TGTGCCAGCAGCGTAGTGGGACAAAGCTACGAGCAGTACTTC
.,TRBJ1-1,.,TRBV6-6,CASSYRPRGDTEAFF,TGTGCCAGCAGTTACCGCCCCCGGGGGGACACTGAAGCTTTCTTT
.,TRBJ2-5,.,TRBV15,CATSRDLVGPWSQYF,TGTGCCACCAGCAGAGATCTCGTGGGGCCCTGGTCCCAGTACTTC
.,TRBJ2-1,TRBD2,TRBV14,CASSPGLAGGNEQFF,TGTGCCAGCAGCCCCGGACTAGCGGGGGGAAATGAGCAGTTCTTC
.,TRBJ1-6,.,TRBV28,CASSQQGIGAPLHF,TGTGCCAGCAGTCAACAGGGTATTGGAGCACCCCTCCACTTT
.,TRBJ2-1,TRBD2,TRBV4-3,CASSQKAGATNEQFF,TGCGCCAGCAGCCAGAAAGCGGGAGCAACAAATGAGCAGTTCTTC
.,TRBJ1-6,.,TRBV6-5,CASSYEWGSYNSPLHF,TGTGCCAGCAGTTACGAGTGGGGCTCCTATAATTCACCCCTCCACTTT
.,TRBJ2-1,.,TRBV19,CASSVLDTASFNEQFF,TGTGCCAGTAGTGTCCTAGACACGGCGAGTTTCAATGAGCAGTTCTTC
.,TRBJ2-1,.,TRBV5-4,CASSLGQNPYNEQFF,TGTGCCAGCAGCTTGGGGCAGAACCCCTACAATGAGCAGTTCTTC